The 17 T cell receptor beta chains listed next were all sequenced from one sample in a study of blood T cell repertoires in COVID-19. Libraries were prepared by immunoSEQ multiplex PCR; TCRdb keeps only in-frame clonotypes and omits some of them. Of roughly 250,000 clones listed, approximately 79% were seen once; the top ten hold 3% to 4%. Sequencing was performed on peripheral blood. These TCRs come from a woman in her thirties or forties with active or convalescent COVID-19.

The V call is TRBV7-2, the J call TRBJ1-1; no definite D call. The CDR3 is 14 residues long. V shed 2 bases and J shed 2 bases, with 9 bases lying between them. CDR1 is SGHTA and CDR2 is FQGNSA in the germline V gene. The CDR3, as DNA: TGTGCCAGCAGCTTATTTAGCCCAAACACTGAAGCTTTCTTT. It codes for CASSLFSPNTEAFF.

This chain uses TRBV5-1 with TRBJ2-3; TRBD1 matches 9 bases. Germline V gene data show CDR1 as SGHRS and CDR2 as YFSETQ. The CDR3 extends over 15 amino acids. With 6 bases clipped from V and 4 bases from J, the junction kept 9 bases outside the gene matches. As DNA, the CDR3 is TGCGCCAGCAAACGCTCGACAGGGGGGCCAGATACGCAGTATTTT. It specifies CASKRSTGGPDTQYF. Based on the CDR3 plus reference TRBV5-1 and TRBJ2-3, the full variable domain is KAGVTQTPRYLIKTRGQQVTLSCSPISGHRSVSWYQQTPGQGLQFLFEYFSETQRNKGNFPGRFSGRQFSNSRSEMNVSTLELGDSALYLCASKRSTGGPDTQYFGPGTRLTVL.

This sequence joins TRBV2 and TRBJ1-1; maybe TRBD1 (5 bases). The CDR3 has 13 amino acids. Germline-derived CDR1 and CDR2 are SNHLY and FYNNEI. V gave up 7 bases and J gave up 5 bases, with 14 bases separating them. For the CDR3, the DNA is TGTGCCAGCACCCAGACGGGGGGGACTGAAGCTTTCTTT. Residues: CASTQTGGTEAFF.

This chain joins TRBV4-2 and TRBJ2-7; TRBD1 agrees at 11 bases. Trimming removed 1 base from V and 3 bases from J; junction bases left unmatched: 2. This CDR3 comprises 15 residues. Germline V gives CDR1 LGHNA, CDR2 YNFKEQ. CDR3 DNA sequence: TGTGCCAGCAGCCAAGTAGGGACAGGGGGCTACGAGCAGTACTTC. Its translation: CASSQVGTGGYEQYF.

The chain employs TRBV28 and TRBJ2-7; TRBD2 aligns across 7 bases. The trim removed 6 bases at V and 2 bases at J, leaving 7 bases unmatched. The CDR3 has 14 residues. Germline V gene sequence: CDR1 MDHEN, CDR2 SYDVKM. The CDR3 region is CASSGGFLAYEQYV. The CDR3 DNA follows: TGTGCCAGCAGCGGGGGGTTCTTAGCCTACGAGCAGTACGTC.

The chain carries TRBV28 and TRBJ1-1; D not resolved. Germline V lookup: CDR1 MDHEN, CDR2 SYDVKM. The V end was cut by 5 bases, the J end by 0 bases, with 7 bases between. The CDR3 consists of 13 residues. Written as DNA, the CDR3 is TGTGCCAGCAGTCGTACGGTGAACACTGAAGCTTTCTTT. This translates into CASSRTVNTEAFF. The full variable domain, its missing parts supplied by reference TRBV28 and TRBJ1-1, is DVKVTQSSRYLVKRTGEKVFLECVQDMDHENMFWYRQDPGLGLRLIYFSYDVKMKEKGDIPEGYSVSREKKERFSLILESASTNQTSMYLCASSRTVNTEAFFGQGTRLTVV.

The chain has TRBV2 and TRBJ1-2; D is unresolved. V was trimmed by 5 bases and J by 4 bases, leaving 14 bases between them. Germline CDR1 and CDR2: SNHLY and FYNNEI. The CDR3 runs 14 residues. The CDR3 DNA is TGTGCCAGCAGTCCACCGGGTGGGTCCTATGGCTACACCTTC. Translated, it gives CASSPPGGSYGYTF. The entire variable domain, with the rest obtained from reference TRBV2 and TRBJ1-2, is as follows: EPEVTQTPSHQVTQMGQEVILRCVPISNHLYFYWYRQILGQKVEFLVSFYNNEISEKSEIFDDQFSVERPDGSNFTLKIRSTKLEDSAMYFCASSPPGGSYGYTFGSGTRLTVV.

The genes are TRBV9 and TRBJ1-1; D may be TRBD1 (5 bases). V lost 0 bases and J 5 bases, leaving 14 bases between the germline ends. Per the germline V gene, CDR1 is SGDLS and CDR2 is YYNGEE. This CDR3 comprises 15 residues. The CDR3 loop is CASSVAPSRGTEAFF. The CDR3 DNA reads TGTGCCAGCAGCGTAGCTCCTTCTAGGGGAACTGAAGCTTTCTTT. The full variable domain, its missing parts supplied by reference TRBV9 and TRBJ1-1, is DSGVTQTPKHLITATGQRVTLRCSPRSGDLSVYWYQQSLDQGLQFLIQYYNGEERAKGNILERFSAQQFPDLHSELNLSSLELGDSALYFCASSVAPSRGTEAFFGQGTRLTVV.

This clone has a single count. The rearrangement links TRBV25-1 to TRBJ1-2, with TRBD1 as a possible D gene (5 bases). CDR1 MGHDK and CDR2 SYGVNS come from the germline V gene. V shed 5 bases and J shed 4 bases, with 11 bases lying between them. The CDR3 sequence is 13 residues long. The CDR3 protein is CASSLGHGYGYTF. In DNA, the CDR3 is TGTGCCAGCAGTCTCGGACATGGCTATGGCTACACCTTC.

This chain's CDR3 is CASSQVPANYGYTF. The CDR3 DNA reads TGCGCCAGCAGCCAAGTGCCGGCTAACTATGGCTACACCTTC. This sequence joins TRBV4-1 and TRBJ1-2; D not certain. CDR1 and CDR2 (germline): MGHRA, YSYEKL. Trimming stripped 1 base from V and 0 bases from J, with 6 bases between. The CDR3 extends over 14 amino acids.

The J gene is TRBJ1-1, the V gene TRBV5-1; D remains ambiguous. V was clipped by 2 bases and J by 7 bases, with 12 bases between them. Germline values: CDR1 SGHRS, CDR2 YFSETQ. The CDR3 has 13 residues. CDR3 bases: TGCGCCAGCAGCTTCAGCGATTTGGGTGAAGCTTTCTTT. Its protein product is CASSFSDLGEAFF.

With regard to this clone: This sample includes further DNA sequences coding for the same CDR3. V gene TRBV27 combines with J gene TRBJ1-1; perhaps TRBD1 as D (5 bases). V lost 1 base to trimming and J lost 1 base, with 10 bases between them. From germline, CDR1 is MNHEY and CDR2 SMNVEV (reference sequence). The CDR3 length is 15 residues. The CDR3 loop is CASSLLGRGNTEAFF. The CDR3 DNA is TGTGCCAGCAGTTTATTGGGGCGCGGGAACACTGAAGCTTTCTTT.

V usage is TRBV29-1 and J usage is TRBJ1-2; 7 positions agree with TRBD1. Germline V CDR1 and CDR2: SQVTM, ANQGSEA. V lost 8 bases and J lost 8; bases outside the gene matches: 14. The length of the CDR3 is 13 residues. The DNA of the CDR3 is TGCAGCCCCACACCACAGGGGTTAGGAGGCTACACCTTC. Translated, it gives CSPTPQGLGGYTF.

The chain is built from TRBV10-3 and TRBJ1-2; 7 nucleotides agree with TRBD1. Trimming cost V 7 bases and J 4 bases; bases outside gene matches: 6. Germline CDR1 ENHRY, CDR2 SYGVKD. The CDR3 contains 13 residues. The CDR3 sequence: CAITDRDSYGYTF. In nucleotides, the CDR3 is TGTGCCATCACTGACCGGGACAGCTATGGCTACACCTTC.

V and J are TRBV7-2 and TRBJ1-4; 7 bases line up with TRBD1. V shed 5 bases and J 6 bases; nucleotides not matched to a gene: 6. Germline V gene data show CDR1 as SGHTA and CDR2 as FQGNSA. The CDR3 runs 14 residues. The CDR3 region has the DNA TGTGCCAGCAGCCAACAGGGGTACTATGAAAAACTGTTTTTT. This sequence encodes CASSQQGYYEKLFF.

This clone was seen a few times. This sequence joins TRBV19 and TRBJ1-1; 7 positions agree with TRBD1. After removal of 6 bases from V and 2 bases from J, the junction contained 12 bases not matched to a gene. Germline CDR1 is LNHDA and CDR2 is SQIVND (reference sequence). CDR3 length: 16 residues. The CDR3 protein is CASSPYRGHLNTEAFF. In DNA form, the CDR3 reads TGTGCCAGTAGCCCCTACAGGGGTCACCTAAACACTGAAGCTTTCTTT.

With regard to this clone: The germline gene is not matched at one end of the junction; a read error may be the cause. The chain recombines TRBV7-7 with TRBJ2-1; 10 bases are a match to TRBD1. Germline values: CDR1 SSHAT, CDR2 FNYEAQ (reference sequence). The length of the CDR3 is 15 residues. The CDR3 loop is CASSLDGTGDNEQFF. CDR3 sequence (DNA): TGTGCTAGCAGCCTCGATGGGACAGGGGACAATGAGCAGTTCTTC.